The T cell receptor (beta chain) under discussion was sequenced for a study of blood T cell repertoires in COVID-19. Looking at the study overall: From the United States, Italy and Spain came samples of acute and convalescent COVID-19.

Measured with immunoSEQ multiplex PCR; TCRdb has only the in-frame clones, and not every one. The data hold tens of thousands of clones, with about 88% observed a single time. The V gene end was trimmed by 4 bases and the J gene end by 4 bases; junction bases not matched to a gene: 5. Germline CDR1 is SEHNR and CDR2 is FQNEAQ (reference sequence). This CDR3 has 15 amino acids. The origin of this receptor is a woman older than 75 with active COVID-19. Specimen: peripheral blood. This chain connects TRBV7-9 to TRBJ1-2; TRBD1 agrees at 11 bases. The CDR3 sequence is CASSWGQGVRYGYTF. CDR3 sequence (DNA): TGTGCCAGCAGCTGGGGACAGGGGGTCCGCTATGGCTACACCTTC.